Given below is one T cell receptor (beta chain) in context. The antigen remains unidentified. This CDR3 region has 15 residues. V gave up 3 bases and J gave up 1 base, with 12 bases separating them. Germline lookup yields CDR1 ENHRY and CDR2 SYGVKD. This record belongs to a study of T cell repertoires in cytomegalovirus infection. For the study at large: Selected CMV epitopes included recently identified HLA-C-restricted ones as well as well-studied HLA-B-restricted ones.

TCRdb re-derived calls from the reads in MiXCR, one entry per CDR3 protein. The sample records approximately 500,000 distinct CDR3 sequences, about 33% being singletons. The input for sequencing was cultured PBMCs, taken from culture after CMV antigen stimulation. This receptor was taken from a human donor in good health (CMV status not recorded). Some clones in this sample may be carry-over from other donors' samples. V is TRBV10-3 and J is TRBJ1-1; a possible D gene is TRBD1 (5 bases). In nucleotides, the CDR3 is TGTGCCATCAGTGAAATTGGGGGTAAGAACACTGAAGCTTTCTTT. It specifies CAISEIGGKNTEAFF.